The 24 T cell receptor beta chains below come from one sample, sequenced in a study of response to subunit inactivated influenza vaccine (dated by TCRdb to the late 2010s). Library preparation employed RT-PCR. Sequencing used an Illumina HiSeq 2500. Through fastp at Q25 and MiXCR, TCRdb rebuilt clones from the public reads, retaining in-frame beta chains. Rows are unified per CDR3 protein, each entry keeping the most common DNA and genes. The sample table shows about 700,000 distinct CDR3 sequences, and 13% to 15% are seen once. The top ten clonotypes cover 7.5% to 9% of the sample. The source material was PBMCs from blood, sampled 14 days before vaccination. These receptors came from a man between 50 and 59 years old who received an inactivated influenza vaccine. Donor details come from another sample of the same person, matched by shared clones.

This clonotype has just a few counts. The chain couples TRBV20-1 to TRBJ1-1; 11 nucleotides match TRBD1. The CDR3 is 15 residues long. J gave up 4 bases and V 0 bases, and 4 bases lay outside the gene matches. Germline CDR1 DFQATT, CDR2 SNEGSKA (reference sequence). As DNA, the CDR3 is TGCAGTGCTAGAGATAGGGGGACAGGGGGCACTGAAGCTTTCTTT. This translates into CSARDRGTGGTEAFF.

This clonotype occurred many times. The chain employs TRBV9 and TRBJ2-7; 8 nucleotides line up with TRBD1. This CDR3 is built from 14 residues. The V and J ends lost 4 bases and 5 bases, in that order; junction bases with no gene match: 8. From germline, CDR1 is SGDLS and CDR2 YYNGEE. The CDR3 region is CASSPRTGLDEQYF. Here the CDR3 DNA reads TGTGCCAGCAGCCCCCGGACAGGGCTGGACGAGCAGTACTTC. Full variable domain (rest looked up from reference TRBV9 and TRBJ2-7): DSGVTQTPKHLITATGQRVTLRCSPRSGDLSVYWYQQSLDQGLQFLIQYYNGEERAKGNILERFSAQQFPDLHSELNLSSLELGDSALYFCASSPRTGLDEQYFGPGTRLTVT.

This clonotype was seen a handful of times. CDR3 DNA sequence: TGCGCCAGCAGCCAAGGGACTTTGGGGGCCTACGAGCAGTACTTC. The encoded protein is CASSQGTLGAYEQYF. The chain uses TRBV4-3 and TRBJ2-7, with D possibly being TRBD1 or TRBD2 (5 bases each). The germline V gene has CDR1 LGHNA and CDR2 YSLEER. Trimming shortened V by 1 base and J by 2 bases, and 12 bases separated the two germline ends. The CDR3 totals 15 residues.

This clonotype has just a few counts. The V gene is TRBV27, the J gene TRBJ2-1, with 7 positions matching TRBD1. CDR1 is MNHEY and CDR2 is SMNVEV in the germline V gene (reference sequence). The V segment lost 7 bases and the J segment 5 bases; nucleotides outside the gene matches: 8. The CDR3 has 14 residues. The CDR3 DNA is TGTGCCAGCACCCGGGACAGACATAACAATGAGCAGTTCTTC. Amino acid sequence: CASTRDRHNNEQFF.

The rearrangement links TRBV4-3 to TRBJ2-2; 8 nucleotides align to TRBD1. The germline V gene has CDR1 LGHNA and CDR2 YSLEER. V dropped 2 bases and J dropped 5; count of bases not matched to a gene: 10. This CDR3 is built from 17 residues. The CDR3 DNA is TGCGCCAGCAGCCAAAACACAGGGGGTGATGGGACCGGGGAGCTGTTTTTT. Its translation: CASSQNTGGDGTGELFF.

This chain uses TRBV5-1 with TRBJ2-3; either TRBD1 or TRBD2 may fit D (6 bases each). The CDR3 extends over 17 amino acids. The V end lost 0 bases, the J end lost 0 bases, and 14 bases lay between the germline ends. Germline CDR1 reads SGHRS; CDR2 reads YFSETQ. DNA of the CDR3: TGCGCCAGCAGCTTGGCCATGCCGGGGGCTAGCACAGATACGCAGTATTTT. Amino acids: CASSLAMPGASTDTQYF.

The chain has TRBV20-1 and TRBJ2-7; D is ambiguous. Germline CDR1 and CDR2: DFQATT and SNEGSKA (reference sequence). Trimming removed 6 bases at V and 2 bases at J, with 14 bases between. The CDR3 spans 13 residues. CDR3 sequence (DNA): TGCAGTGCCCTCGTAGCACCCCCCTACGAGCAGTACTTC. It encodes CSALVAPPYEQYF.

In DNA, the CDR3 is TGTGCCAGCAGTGAAGAGGTAGCGGGAGAGTACAATGAGCAGTTCTTC. It is translated as CASSEEVAGEYNEQFF. This chain connects TRBV2 to TRBJ2-1, with 9 bases that match TRBD2. Germline CDR1 is SNHLY and CDR2 is FYNNEI. The length of the CDR3 is 16 residues. The V and J ends lost 1 base and 4 bases, in that order; junction bases with no gene match: 5.

The chain employs TRBV5-1 and TRBJ2-3, with TRBD2 identical over 14 bases. CDR1 SGHRS and CDR2 YFSETQ come from the germline V gene. The CDR3 spans 16 residues. After removal of 4 bases from V and 5 bases from J, the junction contained 6 bases not matched to a gene. Here the CDR3 DNA reads TGCGCCAGCAGCCCTGGGACTAGCGGGGGTCTAGATACGCAGTATTTT. Its translation: CASSPGTSGGLDTQYF.

This clonotype was observed a handful of times. The V gene is TRBV10-3, the J gene TRBJ1-6; possibly TRBD1 for D (6 bases). The length of the CDR3 is 13 residues. Trimming removed 6 bases at V and 7 bases at J, with 10 bases between. Looked up from germline, CDR1 is ENHRY and CDR2 is SYGVKD. CDR3 in amino acids: CAISTDRNSPLHF. In DNA, the CDR3 is TGTGCCATCAGCACGGACAGAAATTCACCCCTCCACTTT.

A few counts support this clonotype. The chain recombines TRBV5-1 with TRBJ2-7; 12 bases match TRBD2. Germline lookup yields CDR1 SGHRS and CDR2 YFSETQ. The CDR3 has 16 amino acids. The V and J ends lost 0 bases and 5 bases, in that order; junction bases with no gene match: 6. Here the CDR3 reads CASSLVLAGGPDEQYF. The CDR3 DNA sequence: TGCGCCAGCAGCTTGGTCCTAGCGGGAGGGCCCGACGAGCAGTACTTC.

The chain is built from TRBV6-2 or TRBV6-3 and TRBJ2-4; D possibly corresponds to TRBD1 (7 bases). There are 17 residues in the CDR3. Germline values: CDR1 MNHEY, CDR2 SVGEGT. Trimming left V 0 bases short and J 0 bases short, with 12 bases between. The CDR3 spells CASSYSAGGIAKNIQYF. The CDR3 DNA reads TGTGCCAGCAGTTACTCGGCAGGGGGGATAGCCAAAAACATTCAGTACTTC.

The chain uses TRBV20-1 and TRBJ1-4; D not resolved. This CDR3 spans 10 amino acids. The V gene lost 6 bases and the J gene lost 14 bases, with 13 bases spanning the gap. The germline V gene encodes CDR1 DFQATT and CDR2 SNEGSKA (reference sequence). The CDR3 DNA follows: TGCAGTGCCTTAGGTGCAGTGCTGTTTTTT. It codes for CSALGAVLFF.

This clonotype was detected ten times or more. The CDR3 DNA is TGTGCCAGCAGCTTGACTAGCGGGAGTAGAGGGGGAGAGACCCAGTACTTC. Protein product: CASSLTSGSRGGETQYF. The V gene is TRBV7-2, the J gene TRBJ2-5; 12 positions match TRBD2. Per the germline V gene, CDR1 is SGHTA and CDR2 is FQGNSA. The CDR3 loop spans 17 amino acids. With V trimmed by 3 bases and J by 4 bases, 9 bases remained unmatched.

There are many counts of this clonotype. The V call is TRBV5-6, the J call TRBJ2-1, with TRBD2 matching 12 bases. CDR3 size: 16 residues. The junction had 9 bases not matched to a gene; V was cut back by 4 bases and J by 7 bases. Germline V gene data show CDR1 as SGHDT and CDR2 as YYEEEE. In DNA, the CDR3 is TGTGCCAGCAGCGGCCCCCGGACTAGCGGGACGAATGAGCAGTTCTTC. It specifies CASSGPRTSGTNEQFF.

This chain joins TRBV4-3 and TRBJ2-7; the D is unclear. The V and J ends lost 0 bases and 2 bases respectively, with 5 bases between them. CDR1 and CDR2 (germline): LGHNA, YSLEER. The CDR3 length is 13 residues. The CDR3 coding sequence is TGCGCCAGCAGCCAAGATACAACCTACGAGCAGTACTTC. Its translation is CASSQDTTYEQYF.

The sample holds a few counts of this clonotype. The J gene is TRBJ2-5, the V gene TRBV15, with 12 bases matching TRBD1. This CDR3 has 17 amino acids. CDR1 and CDR2 from the germline V gene are LNHNV and YYDKDF (reference sequence). The ends lost 1 base at V and 5 bases at J; junction bases unmatched: 8. CDR3 loop: CATSRAVGQGAWETQYF. The CDR3 nucleotides are TGTGCCACCAGCAGAGCGGTGGGACAGGGGGCGTGGGAGACCCAGTACTTC.

This clonotype was recorded a few times. This chain joins TRBV15 and TRBJ2-2; 7 bases agree with TRBD2. Trimming at V came to 8 bases and at J to 2 bases, leaving 8 bases not matched to a gene. CDR3 length: 15 residues. Germline V lookup: CDR1 LNHNV, CDR2 YYDKDF (reference sequence). The CDR3 sequence is CATSLTGGNTGELFF. CDR3 DNA sequence: TGTGCCACCTCTCTGACGGGGGGAAACACCGGGGAGCTGTTTTTT.

This clonotype was seen a few times. The CDR3 sequence is CASRREARTGELFF. The CDR3 DNA reads as TGTGCCAGCCGGCGGGAGGCGAGGACCGGGGAGCTGTTTTTT. This sequence joins TRBV6-1 and TRBJ2-2; 8 positions match TRBD2. CDR3 length: 14 residues. The germline V gene encodes CDR1 MNHNS and CDR2 SASEGT. The V gene end was trimmed by 8 bases and the J gene end by 5 bases; junction bases not matched to a gene: 7.

The table lists this clonotype with a few counts. The chain recombines TRBV7-2 with TRBJ2-7; 8 bases are shared with TRBD1. The J segment lost 3 bases and the V segment lost 1 base, leaving 2 bases of the junction unmatched. The CDR3 is 14 amino acids. CDR1 and CDR2 from the germline V gene are SGHTA and FQGNSA. The CDR3 nucleotides are TGTGCCAGCAGCTTAGGGACAGGGTTCTACGAGCAGTACTTC. It translates to CASSLGTGFYEQYF.

This clonotype appeared a few times. The V call is TRBV5-1, the J call TRBJ2-3; D might be TRBD1 (6 bases). The CDR3 spans 16 residues. Looked up from germline, CDR1 is SGHRS and CDR2 is YFSETQ. V lost 1 base and J lost 0, with 12 bases in between. CDR3 in DNA: TGCGCCAGCAGCTTGACCGGGACACGGAGCACAGATACGCAGTATTTT. Residues: CASSLTGTRSTDTQYF.

CDR3 sequence (DNA): TGCAGCGCATTACAGGGGGCGAACACAGATACGCAGTATTTT. Translated, it gives CSALQGANTDTQYF. V is TRBV29-1 and J is TRBJ2-3, with 9 bases matching TRBD1. V lost 7 bases, J lost 2 bases, and 7 bases stayed unmatched. Germline CDR1 SQVTM, CDR2 ANQGSEA. This CDR3 is 14 amino acids long.

This sequence joins TRBV12-3 or TRBV12-4 and TRBJ2-1, with 15 nucleotides matching TRBD2. The CDR3 spans 16 residues. J was trimmed by 9 bases and V by 2 bases; bases with no gene match: 5. Here the CDR3 reads CASSLTGTSGRSEQFF. Written as DNA, the CDR3 is TGTGCCAGCAGTTTAACCGGGACTAGCGGGAGGAGTGAGCAGTTCTTC.

This clonotype showed up many times. This chain links TRBV10-3 with TRBJ1-1; TRBD1 is a possible D gene (5 bases). Germline CDR1 ENHRY, CDR2 SYGVKD. Trimming cost V 6 bases and J 1 base, with 9 bases left between them. This CDR3 is 13 amino acids long. The CDR3 DNA sequence: TGTGCCATCAGACAGGACCGGAACACTGAAGCTTTCTTT. Translation: CAIRQDRNTEAFF.